These 5 T cell receptor beta chains came from one sample sequenced in a study of neurological immune-mediated disorders. TCRdb fed the 5' RACE reads into MiXCR, producing one record per CDR3 protein. The sample includes about 80,000 distinct CDR3 sequences, nearly 6% seen only once; the top ten take roughly 7.9%. Described time point: longitudinal time-point 2. What was sequenced was PBMCs. Every receptor here comes from a woman aged 55-69 years with multiple sclerosis.

This clonotype was recorded at least ten times. The chain employs TRBV20-1 and TRBJ1-4, with a weak D call TRBD1 (5 bases). The germline V gene encodes CDR1 DFQATT and CDR2 SNEGSKA (reference sequence). Trimming cost V 0 bases and J 3 bases, with 14 bases left between them. The CDR3 length is 16 residues. For the CDR3, the DNA is TGCAGTGCTAGAGATTTGTTTGGGGGTGCTAATGAAAAACTGTTTTTT. This translates into CSARDLFGGANEKLFF.

This clonotype occurred many times. The chain uses TRBV5-1 and TRBJ2-7; D not resolved. From germline, CDR1 is SGHRS and CDR2 YFSETQ. The ends were cut back, 0 bases at V and 0 bases at J, with 10 bases in the middle. The CDR3 extends over 15 amino acids. The CDR3 DNA reads as TGCGCCAGCAGCTTGGGTGGCAGGTCCTCCTACGAGCAGTACTTC. Translated, it gives CASSLGGRSSYEQYF.

This chain uses TRBV15 with TRBJ2-7, with D perhaps TRBD1 (6 bases). This CDR3 contains 14 residues. V was pared by 3 bases and J by 4 bases, with 13 bases between. The germline CDR1 and CDR2 sequences are LNHNV and YYDKDF (reference sequence). CDR3 in DNA: TGTGCCACCAGCAGGGCCTACAGGGATTACGAGCAGTACTTC. Its translation is CATSRAYRDYEQYF.

This clonotype was observed at least ten times. The J gene is TRBJ1-5, the V gene TRBV3-1; D remains unclear. CDR3 size: 14 residues. The germline V gene has CDR1 LGHDT and CDR2 YNNKEL (reference sequence). Trimming removed 0 bases at V and 4 bases at J, with 7 bases between. CDR3 region: CASSQDHGNQPQHF. The CDR3 DNA reads TGTGCCAGCAGCCAAGATCACGGGAATCAGCCCCAGCATTTT.

This clonotype occurred many times. V and J are TRBV2 and TRBJ2-5; TRBD2 matches 7 bases. V shed 10 bases, J shed 2 bases, and the junction held 13 bases outside the gene matches. This CDR3 is built from 15 residues. CDR1 is SNHLY, CDR2 FYNNEI, per germline. CDR3 in amino acids: CANQLLSGAQETQYF. CDR3 coding DNA: TGTGCCAACCAATTACTAAGCGGGGCTCAAGAGACCCAGTACTTC.